The T cell receptor (beta chain) under discussion was sequenced for a study of a mutant IDH1 vaccine in newly diagnosed glioma. Study background: Males made up 62.5% and females about 40% of treated patients, whose mean age was 40.4 years. Patients got radiotherapy, temozolomide, or both beforehand, and most got both.

CDR1 KGHSH and CDR2 LQKENI come from the germline V gene. V gave up 6 bases and J gave up 0 bases, with 9 bases separating them. This CDR3 comprises 14 residues. The repertoire was sequenced with immunoSEQ multiplex PCR; TCRdb's copy has only in-frame clones and lacks some. The data contain 60,000 to 85,000 clones, 79% of them seen just once; the ten biggest clones take up approximately 8.2%. Time point given: baseline, week 1 (first vaccination visit). As for treatment: pre-vaccination baseline after standard-of-care therapy. Tumors from donors were new WHO grade 3 or 4 IDH1-mutant astrocytomas with ATRX loss. Overall study results and limits: Pseudoprogression apparently tracked independently of changes in top peripheral T cell clonotypes.

Regarding this clone: What it recognizes is unknown.

The source material was PBMCs, sampled from a glioma patient treated with radiotherapy, temozolomide or both. The V and J genes are TRBV18 and TRBJ1-5; no clear D. The TCR was taken from a man aged 45-60 years with glioma. CDR3 region: CASSPGISNQPQHF. CDR3 DNA: TGTGCCAGCTCGCCGGGGATTAGCAATCAGCCCCAGCATTTT. The full variable domain, with the rest looked up from reference TRBV18 and TRBJ1-5, is NAGVMQNPRHLVRRRGQEARLRCSPMKGHSHVYWYRQLPEEGLKFMVYLQKENIIDESGMPKERFSAEFPKEGPSILRIQQVVRGDSAAYFCASSPGISNQPQHFGDGTRLSIL.